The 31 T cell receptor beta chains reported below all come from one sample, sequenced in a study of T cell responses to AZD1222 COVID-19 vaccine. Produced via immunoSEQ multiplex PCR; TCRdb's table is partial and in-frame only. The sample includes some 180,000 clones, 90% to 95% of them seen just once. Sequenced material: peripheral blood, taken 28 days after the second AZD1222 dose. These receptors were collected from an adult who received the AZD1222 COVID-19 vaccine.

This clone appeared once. The CDR3 bases are TGTGCCAGCTCCCCGGGACAGGTGAATTCACCCCTCCACTTT. Translated: CASSPGQVNSPLHF. V and J are TRBV9 and TRBJ1-6; TRBD1 aligns across 8 bases. The CDR3 totals 14 residues. The J segment lost 7 bases and the V segment lost 7 bases, leaving 7 bases of the junction unmatched. CDR1 and CDR2 from the germline V gene are SGDLS and YYNGEE.

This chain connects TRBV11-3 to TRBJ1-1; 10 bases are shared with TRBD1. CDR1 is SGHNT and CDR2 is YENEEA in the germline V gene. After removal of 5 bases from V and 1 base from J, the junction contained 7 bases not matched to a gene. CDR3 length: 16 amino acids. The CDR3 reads CASSPRQGARNTEAFF. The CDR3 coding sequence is TGTGCCAGCAGCCCGCGACAGGGGGCGAGGAACACTGAAGCTTTCTTT.

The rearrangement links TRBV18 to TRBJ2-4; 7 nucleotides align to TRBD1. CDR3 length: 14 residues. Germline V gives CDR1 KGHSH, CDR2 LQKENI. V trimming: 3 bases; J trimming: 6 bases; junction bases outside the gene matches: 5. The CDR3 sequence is CASSPGDSPNIQYF. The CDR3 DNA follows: TGTGCCAGCTCACCGGGGGACAGCCCAAACATTCAGTACTTC.

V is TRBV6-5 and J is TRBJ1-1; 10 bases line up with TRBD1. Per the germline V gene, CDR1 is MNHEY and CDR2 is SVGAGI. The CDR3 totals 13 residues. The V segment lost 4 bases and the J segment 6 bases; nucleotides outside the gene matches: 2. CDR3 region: CASSFGQGAEAFF. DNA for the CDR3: TGTGCCAGCAGTTTCGGACAGGGGGCTGAAGCTTTCTTT.

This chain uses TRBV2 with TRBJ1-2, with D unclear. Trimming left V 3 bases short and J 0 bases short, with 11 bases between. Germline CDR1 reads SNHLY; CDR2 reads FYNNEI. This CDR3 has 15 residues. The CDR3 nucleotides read TGTGCCAGCAGTGATCGGCGGACCACTAACTATGGCTACACCTTC. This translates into CASSDRRTTNYGYTF.

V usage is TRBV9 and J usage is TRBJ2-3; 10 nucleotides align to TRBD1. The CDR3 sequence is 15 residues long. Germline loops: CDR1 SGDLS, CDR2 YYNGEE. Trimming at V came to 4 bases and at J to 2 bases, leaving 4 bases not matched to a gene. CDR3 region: CASSLGTGATDTQYF. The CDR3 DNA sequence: TGTGCCAGCAGCCTAGGGACAGGGGCCACAGATACGCAGTATTTT.

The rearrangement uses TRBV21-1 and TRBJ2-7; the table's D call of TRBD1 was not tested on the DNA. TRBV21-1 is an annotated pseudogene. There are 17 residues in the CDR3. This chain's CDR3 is CASSSQVAGGLPYEQYF. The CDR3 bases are TGTGCCAGCAGCTCTCAGGTTGCAGGGGGCTTACCCTACGAGCAGTACTTC.

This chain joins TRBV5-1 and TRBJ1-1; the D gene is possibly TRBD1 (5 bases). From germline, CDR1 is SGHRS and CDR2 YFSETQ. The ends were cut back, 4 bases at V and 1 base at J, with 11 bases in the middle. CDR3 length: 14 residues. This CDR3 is CASSAGVGNTEAFF. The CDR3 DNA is TGCGCCAGCAGCGCGGGGGTCGGGAACACTGAAGCTTTCTTT.

The CDR3 coding sequence is TGTGCCAGCAGCGAAAACAGGGGAAGCGGCTACACCTTC. It translates to CASSENRGSGYTF. The chain carries TRBV25-1 and TRBJ1-2; 7 positions match TRBD1. The CDR3 runs 13 residues. The V gene's germline CDR1 is MGHDK and CDR2 SYGVNS. The V segment lost 6 bases and the J segment 8 bases; nucleotides outside the gene matches: 9.

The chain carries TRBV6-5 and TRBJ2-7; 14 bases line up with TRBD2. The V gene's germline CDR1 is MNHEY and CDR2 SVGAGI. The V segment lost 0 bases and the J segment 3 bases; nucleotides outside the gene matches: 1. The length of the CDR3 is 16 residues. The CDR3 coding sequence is TGTGCCAGCAGTTACTCGGGACTAGCGGGGGACTACGAGCAGTACTTC. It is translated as CASSYSGLAGDYEQYF.

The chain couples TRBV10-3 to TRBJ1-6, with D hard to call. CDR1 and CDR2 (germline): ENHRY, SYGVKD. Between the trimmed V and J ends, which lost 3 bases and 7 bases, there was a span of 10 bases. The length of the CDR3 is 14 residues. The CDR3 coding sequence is TGTGCCATCAGTGATTCTAACATGAATTCACCCCTCCACTTT. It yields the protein CAISDSNMNSPLHF.

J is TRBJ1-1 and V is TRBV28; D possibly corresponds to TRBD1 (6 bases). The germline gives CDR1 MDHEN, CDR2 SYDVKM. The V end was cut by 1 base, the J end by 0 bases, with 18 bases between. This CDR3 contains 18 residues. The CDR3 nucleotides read TGTGCCAGCAGTTTATTGCCATGGGGGCGTTTGGTGAACACTGAAGCTTTCTTT. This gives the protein CASSLLPWGRLVNTEAFF.

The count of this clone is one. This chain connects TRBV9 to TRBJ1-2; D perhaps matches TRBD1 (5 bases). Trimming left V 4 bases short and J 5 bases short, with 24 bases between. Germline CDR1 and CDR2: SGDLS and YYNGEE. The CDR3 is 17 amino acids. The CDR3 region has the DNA TGTGCCAGCAGCCCCCGCCCTAGACAGTCGCGGGAATATGGCTACACCTTC. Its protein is CASSPRPRQSREYGYTF.

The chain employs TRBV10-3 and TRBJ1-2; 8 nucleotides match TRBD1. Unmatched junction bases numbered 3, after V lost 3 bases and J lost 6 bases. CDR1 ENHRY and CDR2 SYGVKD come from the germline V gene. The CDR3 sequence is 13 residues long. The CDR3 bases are TGTGCCATCAGTGATCAGGACAGGGATGGCTACACCTTC. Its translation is CAISDQDRDGYTF.

The CDR3 here is CASRGQMNTEAFF. CDR3 coding DNA: TGTGCCAGCAGGGGACAGATGAACACTGAAGCTTTCTTT. The chain couples TRBV27 to TRBJ1-1, with 7 bases aligning to TRBD1. J lost 0 bases, V lost 6 bases, and 1 base had no gene match. Germline V gene data show CDR1 as MNHEY and CDR2 as SMNVEV (reference sequence). This CDR3 has 13 residues.

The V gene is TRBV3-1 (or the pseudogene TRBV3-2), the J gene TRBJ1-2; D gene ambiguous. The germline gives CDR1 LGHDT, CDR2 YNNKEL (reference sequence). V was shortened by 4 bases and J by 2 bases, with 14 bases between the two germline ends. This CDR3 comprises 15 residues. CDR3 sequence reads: CASSPKARRNYGYTF. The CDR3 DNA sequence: TGTGCCAGCAGCCCTAAGGCACGACGAAACTATGGCTACACCTTC.

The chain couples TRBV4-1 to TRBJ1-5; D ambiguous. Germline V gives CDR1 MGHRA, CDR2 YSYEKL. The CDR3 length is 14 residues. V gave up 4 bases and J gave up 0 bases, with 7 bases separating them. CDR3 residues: CASSLRDSNQPQHF. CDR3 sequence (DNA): TGCGCCAGCAGCCTCCGGGATAGCAATCAGCCCCAGCATTTT.

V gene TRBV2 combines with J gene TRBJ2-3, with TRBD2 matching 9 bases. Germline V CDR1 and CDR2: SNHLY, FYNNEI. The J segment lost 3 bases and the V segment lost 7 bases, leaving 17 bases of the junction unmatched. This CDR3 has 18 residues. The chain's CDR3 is CASKRREGQSLRTDTQYF. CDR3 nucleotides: TGTGCCAGCAAGCGGCGGGAGGGCCAGTCACTAAGGACAGATACGCAGTATTTT.

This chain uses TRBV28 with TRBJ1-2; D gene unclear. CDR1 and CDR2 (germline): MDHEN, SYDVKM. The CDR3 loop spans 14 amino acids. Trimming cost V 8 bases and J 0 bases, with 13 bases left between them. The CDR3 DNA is TGTGCCAGCCGCACCGGGGAAGCTAACTATGGCTACACCTTC. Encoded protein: CASRTGEANYGYTF.

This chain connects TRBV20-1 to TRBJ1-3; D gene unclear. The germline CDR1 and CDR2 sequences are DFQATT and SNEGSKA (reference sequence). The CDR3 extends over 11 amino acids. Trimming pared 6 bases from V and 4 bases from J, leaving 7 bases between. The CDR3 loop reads CSAITGNTIYF. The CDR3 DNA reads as TGCAGTGCCATTACAGGAAACACCATATATTTT.

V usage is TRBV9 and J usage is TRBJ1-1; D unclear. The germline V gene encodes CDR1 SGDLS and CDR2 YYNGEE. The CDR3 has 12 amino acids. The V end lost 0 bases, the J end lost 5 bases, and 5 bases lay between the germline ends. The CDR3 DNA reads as TGTGCCAGCAGCGTAGTGGCAACTGAAGCTTTCTTT. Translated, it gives CASSVVATEAFF.

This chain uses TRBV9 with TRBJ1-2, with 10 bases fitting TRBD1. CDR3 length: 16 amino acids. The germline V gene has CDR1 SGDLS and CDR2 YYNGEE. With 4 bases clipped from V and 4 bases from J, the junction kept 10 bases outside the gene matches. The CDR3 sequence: CASSYPGTGDLYGYTF. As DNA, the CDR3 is TGTGCCAGCAGCTATCCCGGGACAGGGGACCTCTATGGCTACACCTTC.

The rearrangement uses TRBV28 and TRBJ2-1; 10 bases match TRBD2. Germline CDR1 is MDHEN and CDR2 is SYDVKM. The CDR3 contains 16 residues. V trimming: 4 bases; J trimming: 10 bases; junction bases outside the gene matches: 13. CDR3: CASSSPPSGSFPEQFF. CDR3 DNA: TGTGCCAGCAGTTCCCCCCCTAGCGGGAGTTTCCCAGAGCAGTTCTTC.

DNA for the CDR3: TGTGCCAGCAATCCCCTGGTTGGGGGGAGCACCGGGGAGCTGTTTTTT. Its protein is CASNPLVGGSTGELFF. The rearrangement links TRBV7-2 to TRBJ2-2, with D perhaps matching TRBD2 (6 bases). The CDR3 has 16 amino acids. Germline V gene data show CDR1 as SGHTA and CDR2 as FQGNSA. V was shortened by 7 bases and J by 4 bases, with 19 bases between the two germline ends.

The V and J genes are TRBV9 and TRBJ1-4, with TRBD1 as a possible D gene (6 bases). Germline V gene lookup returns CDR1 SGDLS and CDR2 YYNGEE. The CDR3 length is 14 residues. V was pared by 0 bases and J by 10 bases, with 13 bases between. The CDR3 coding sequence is TGTGCCAGCAGCGTAGATGAAGGCAGGGGAAAACTGTTTTTT. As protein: CASSVDEGRGKLFF. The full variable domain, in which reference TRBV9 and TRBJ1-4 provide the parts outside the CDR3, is DSGVTQTPKHLITATGQRVTLRCSPRSGDLSVYWYQQSLDQGLQFLIQYYNGEERAKGNILERFSAQQFPDLHSELNLSSLELGDSALYFCASSVDEGRGKLFFGSGTQLSVL.

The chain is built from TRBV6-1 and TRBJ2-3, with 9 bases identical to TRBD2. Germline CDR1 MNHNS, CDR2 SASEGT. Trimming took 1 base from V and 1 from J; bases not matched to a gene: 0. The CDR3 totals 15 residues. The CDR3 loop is CASSEVAGGTDTQYF. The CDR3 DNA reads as TGTGCCAGCAGTGAAGTAGCGGGAGGCACAGATACGCAGTATTTT.

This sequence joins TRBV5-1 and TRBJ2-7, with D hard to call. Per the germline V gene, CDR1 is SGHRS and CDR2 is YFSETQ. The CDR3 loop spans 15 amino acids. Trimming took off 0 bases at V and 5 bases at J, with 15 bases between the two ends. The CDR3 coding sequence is TGCGCCAGCAGCTTGGAGGCAGGAAATCTCGACGAGCAGTACTTC. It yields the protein CASSLEAGNLDEQYF.

This CDR3 reads CSGGGGQGSDTQYF. DNA for the CDR3: TGCAGCGGAGGGGGGGGACAGGGTTCAGATACGCAGTATTTT. The gene calls are TRBV29-1 and TRBJ2-3, with TRBD1 matching over 9 bases. CDR3 size: 14 residues. CDR1 SQVTM and CDR2 ANQGSEA come from the germline V gene. The V gene end was trimmed by 7 bases and the J gene end by 4 bases; junction bases not matched to a gene: 9.

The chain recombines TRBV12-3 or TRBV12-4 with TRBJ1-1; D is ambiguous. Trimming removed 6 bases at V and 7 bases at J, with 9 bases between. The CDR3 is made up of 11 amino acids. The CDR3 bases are TGTGCCAGCAGGTCTAGGGATGAAGCTTTCTTT. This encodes CASRSRDEAFF.

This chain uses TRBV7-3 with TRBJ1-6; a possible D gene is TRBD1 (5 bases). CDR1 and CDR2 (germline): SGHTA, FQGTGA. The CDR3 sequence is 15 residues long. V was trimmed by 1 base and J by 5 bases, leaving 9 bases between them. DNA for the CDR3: TGTGCCAGCAGCTTAATGGGCAGGGATAATTCACCCCTCCACTTT. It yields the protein CASSLMGRDNSPLHF.

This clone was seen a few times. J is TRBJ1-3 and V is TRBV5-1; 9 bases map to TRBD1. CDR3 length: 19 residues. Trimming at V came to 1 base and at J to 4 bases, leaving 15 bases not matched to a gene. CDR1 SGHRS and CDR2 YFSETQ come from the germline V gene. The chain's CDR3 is CASSLYDLQTGGKGNTIYF. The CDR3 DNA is TGCGCCAGCAGCTTGTATGATCTACAGACAGGGGGAAAGGGAAACACCATATATTTT.